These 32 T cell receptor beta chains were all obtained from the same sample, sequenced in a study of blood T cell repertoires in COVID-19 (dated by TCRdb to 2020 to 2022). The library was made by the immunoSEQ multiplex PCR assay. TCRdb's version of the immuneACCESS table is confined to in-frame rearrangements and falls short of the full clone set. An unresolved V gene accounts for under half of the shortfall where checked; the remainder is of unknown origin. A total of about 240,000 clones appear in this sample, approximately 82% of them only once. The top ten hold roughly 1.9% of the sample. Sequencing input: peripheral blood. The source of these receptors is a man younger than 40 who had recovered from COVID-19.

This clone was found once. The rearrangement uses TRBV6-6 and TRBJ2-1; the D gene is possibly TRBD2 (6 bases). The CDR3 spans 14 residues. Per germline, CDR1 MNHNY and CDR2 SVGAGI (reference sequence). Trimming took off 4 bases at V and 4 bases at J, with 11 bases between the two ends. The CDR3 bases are TGTGCCAGCAGTTTTAGGACTAAATACAATGAGCAGTTCTTC. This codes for CASSFRTKYNEQFF.

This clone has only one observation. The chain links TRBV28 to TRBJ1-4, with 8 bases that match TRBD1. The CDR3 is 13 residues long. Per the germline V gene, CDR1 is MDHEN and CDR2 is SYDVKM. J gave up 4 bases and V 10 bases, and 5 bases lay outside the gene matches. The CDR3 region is CATRTGINEKLFF. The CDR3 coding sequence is TGTGCCACGCGGACAGGGATTAATGAAAAACTGTTTTTT.

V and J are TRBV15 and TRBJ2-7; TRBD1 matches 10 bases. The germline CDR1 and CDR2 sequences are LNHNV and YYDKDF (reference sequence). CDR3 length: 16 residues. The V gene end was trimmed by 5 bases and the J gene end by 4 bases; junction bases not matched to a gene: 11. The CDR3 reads CATSQPGQGYAYEQYF. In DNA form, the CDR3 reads TGTGCCACCAGCCAACCGGGACAGGGGTACGCTTACGAGCAGTACTTC. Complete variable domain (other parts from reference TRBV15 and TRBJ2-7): DAMVIQNPRYQVTQFGKPVTLSCSQTLNHNVMYWYQQKSSQAPKLLFHYYDKDFNNEADTPDNFQSRRPNTSFCFLDIRSPGLGDTAMYLCATSQPGQGYAYEQYFGPGTRLTVT.

CDR3 coding DNA: TGCAGTGCTGCAGGGGGCAGGAGGGCTTTCTTT. This gives the protein CSAAGGRRAFF. The V gene is TRBV20-1, the J gene TRBJ1-1, with 8 bases aligning to TRBD1. CDR3 size: 11 residues. V lost 5 bases to trimming and J lost 11 bases; unmatched junction nucleotides: 7. Germline loops: CDR1 DFQATT, CDR2 SNEGSKA (reference sequence).

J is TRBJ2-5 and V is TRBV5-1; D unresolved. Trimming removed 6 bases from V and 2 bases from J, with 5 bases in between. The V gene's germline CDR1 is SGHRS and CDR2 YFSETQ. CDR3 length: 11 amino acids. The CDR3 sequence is CASTNQETQYF. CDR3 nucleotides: TGCGCCAGCACCAATCAAGAGACCCAGTACTTC.

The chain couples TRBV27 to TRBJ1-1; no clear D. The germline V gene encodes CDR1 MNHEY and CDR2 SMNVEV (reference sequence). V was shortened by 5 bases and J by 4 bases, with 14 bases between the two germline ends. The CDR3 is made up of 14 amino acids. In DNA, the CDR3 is TGTGCCAGCAGTAATGATATACCCAGCACTGAAGCTTTCTTT. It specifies CASSNDIPSTEAFF.

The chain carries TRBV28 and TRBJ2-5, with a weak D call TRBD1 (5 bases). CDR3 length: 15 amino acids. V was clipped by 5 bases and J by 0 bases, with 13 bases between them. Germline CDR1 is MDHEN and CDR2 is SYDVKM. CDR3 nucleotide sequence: TGTGCCAGCAGTCTCCAGGGATCGGACCAAGAGACCCAGTACTTC. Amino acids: CASSLQGSDQETQYF. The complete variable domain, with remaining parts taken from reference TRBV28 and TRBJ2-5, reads DVKVTQSSRYLVKRTGEKVFLECVQDMDHENMFWYRQDPGLGLRLIYFSYDVKMKEKGDIPEGYSVSREKKERFSLILESASTNQTSMYLCASSLQGSDQETQYFGPGTRLLVL.

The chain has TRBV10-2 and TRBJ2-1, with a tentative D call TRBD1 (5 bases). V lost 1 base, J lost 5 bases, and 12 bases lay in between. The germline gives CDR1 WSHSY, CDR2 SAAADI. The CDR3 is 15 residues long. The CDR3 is CASSEFKGSHNEQFF. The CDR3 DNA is TGCGCCAGCAGTGAGTTCAAGGGGTCTCACAATGAGCAGTTCTTC.

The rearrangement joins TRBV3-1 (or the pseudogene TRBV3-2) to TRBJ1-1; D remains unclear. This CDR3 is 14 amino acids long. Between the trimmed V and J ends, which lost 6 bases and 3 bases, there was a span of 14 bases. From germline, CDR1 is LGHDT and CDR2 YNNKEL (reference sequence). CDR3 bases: TGTGCCAGCAGGCAATCCGGCGGGCACACTGAAGCTTTCTTT. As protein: CASRQSGGHTEAFF.

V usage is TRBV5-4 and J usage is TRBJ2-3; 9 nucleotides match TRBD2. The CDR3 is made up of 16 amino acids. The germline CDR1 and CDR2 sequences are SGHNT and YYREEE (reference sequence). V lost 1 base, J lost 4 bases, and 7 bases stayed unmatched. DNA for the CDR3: TGTGCCAGCAGCTTGTCATCCAGCGGGGGGCCAGATACGCAGTATTTT. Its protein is CASSLSSSGGPDTQYF.

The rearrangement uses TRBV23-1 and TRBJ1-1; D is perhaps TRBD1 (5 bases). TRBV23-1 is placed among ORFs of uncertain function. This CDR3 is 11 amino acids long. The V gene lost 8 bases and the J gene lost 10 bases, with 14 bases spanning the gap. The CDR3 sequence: CASPLSRAAFF. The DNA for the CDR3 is TGCGCCAGCCCCTTGTCCAGGGCAGCTTTCTTT.

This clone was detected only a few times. Written as DNA, the CDR3 is TGCAGTGCTAGTGATGTTAGCGTACTTCAAGAGACCCAGTACTTC. This gives the protein CSASDVSVLQETQYF. The chain links TRBV20-1 to TRBJ2-5, with a weak D call TRBD2 (5 bases). V lost 3 bases and J lost 2, with 16 bases in between. Germline-derived CDR1 and CDR2 are DFQATT and SNEGSKA (reference sequence). The CDR3 covers 15 residues.

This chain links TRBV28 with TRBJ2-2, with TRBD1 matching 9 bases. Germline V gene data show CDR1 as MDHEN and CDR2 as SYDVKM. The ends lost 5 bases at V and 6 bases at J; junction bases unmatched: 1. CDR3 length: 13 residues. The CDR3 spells CASSGTGPGELFF. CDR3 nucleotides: TGTGCCAGCAGTGGGACAGGGCCCGGGGAGCTGTTTTTT.

The CDR3 bases are TGTGCCAGCGGGAACCTCCCCCCCGCCAGGGGGGAAGAGACCCAGTACTTC. It translates to CASGNLPPARGEETQYF. J is TRBJ2-5 and V is TRBV19; perhaps TRBD1 as D (7 bases). Germline CDR1 is LNHDA and CDR2 is SQIVND (reference sequence). V was cut by 9 bases and J by 3 bases, with 26 bases left in between. This CDR3 contains 17 residues.

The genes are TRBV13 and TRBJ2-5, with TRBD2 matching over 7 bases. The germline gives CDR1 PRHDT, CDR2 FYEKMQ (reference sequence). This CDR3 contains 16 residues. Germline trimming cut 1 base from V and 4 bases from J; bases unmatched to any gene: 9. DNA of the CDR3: TGTGCCAGCAGCTTAGCCCAGCGGGGAACTTCAGAGACCCAGTACTTC. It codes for CASSLAQRGTSETQYF.

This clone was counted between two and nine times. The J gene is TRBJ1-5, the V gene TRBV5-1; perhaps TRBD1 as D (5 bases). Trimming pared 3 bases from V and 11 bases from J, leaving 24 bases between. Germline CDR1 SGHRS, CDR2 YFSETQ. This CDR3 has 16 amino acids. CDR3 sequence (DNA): TGCGCCAGCAGCTCCCAGCCGGGGGGTGTGGGGTCAGCCCAGCATTTT. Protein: CASSSQPGGVGSAQHF. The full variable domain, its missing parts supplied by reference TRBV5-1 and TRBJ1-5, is KAGVTQTPRYLIKTRGQQVTLSCSPISGHRSVSWYQQTPGQGLQFLFEYFSETQRNKGNFPGRFSGRQFSNSRSEMNVSTLELGDSALYLCASSSQPGGVGSAQHFGDGTRLSIL.

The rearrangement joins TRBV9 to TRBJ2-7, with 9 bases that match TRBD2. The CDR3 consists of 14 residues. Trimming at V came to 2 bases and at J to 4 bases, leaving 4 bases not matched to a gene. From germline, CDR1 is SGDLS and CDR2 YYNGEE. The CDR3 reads CASSVSGGGYEQYF. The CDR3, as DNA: TGTGCCAGCAGCGTTAGCGGGGGCGGATACGAGCAGTACTTC. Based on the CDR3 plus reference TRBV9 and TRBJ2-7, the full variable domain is DSGVTQTPKHLITATGQRVTLRCSPRSGDLSVYWYQQSLDQGLQFLIQYYNGEERAKGNILERFSAQQFPDLHSELNLSSLELGDSALYFCASSVSGGGYEQYFGPGTRLTVT.

The CDR3 nucleotides read TGTGCCATCAGTGGCTCAAGTGGGGGGGCTTATTCCGAGCAGTACGTC. Its translation: CAISGSSGGAYSEQYV. The chain couples TRBV10-3 to TRBJ2-7; D is possibly TRBD2 (7 bases). The germline V gene has CDR1 ENHRY and CDR2 SYGVKD. CDR3 length equals 16 residues. V shed 4 bases and J shed 6 bases, with 22 bases lying between them.

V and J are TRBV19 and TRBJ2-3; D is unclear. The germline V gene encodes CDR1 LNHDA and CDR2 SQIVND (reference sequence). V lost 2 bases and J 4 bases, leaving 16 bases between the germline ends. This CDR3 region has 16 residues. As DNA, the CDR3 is TGTGCCAGTAGTATAAGAGAGTCGCCCGCCGCAGATACGCAGTATTTT. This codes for CASSIRESPAADTQYF. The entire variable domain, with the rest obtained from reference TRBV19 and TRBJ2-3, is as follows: DGGITQSPKYLFRKEGQNVTLSCEQNLNHDAMYWYRQDPGQGLRLIYYSQIVNDFQKGDIAEGYSVSREKKESFPLTVTSAQKNPTAFYLCASSIRESPAADTQYFGPGTRLTVL.

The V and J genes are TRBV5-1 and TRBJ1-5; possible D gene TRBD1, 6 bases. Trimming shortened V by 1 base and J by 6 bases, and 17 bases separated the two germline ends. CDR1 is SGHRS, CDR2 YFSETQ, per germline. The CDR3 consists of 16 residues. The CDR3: CASSLSPHREGQPQHF. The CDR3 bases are TGCGCCAGCAGCTTGAGCCCCCACAGGGAGGGTCAGCCCCAGCATTTT.

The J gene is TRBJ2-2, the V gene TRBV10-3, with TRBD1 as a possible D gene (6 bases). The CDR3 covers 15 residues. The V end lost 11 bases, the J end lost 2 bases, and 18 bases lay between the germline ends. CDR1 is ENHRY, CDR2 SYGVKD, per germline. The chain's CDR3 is CAARGGQGNTGELFF. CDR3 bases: TGTGCCGCCAGGGGCGGGCAGGGAAACACCGGGGAGCTGTTTTTT.

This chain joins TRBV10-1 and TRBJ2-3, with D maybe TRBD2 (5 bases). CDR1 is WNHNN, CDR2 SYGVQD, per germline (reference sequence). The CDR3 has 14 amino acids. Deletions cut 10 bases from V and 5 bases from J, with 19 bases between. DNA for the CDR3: TGCGCCATCCTCCGGGGTACATCAGGAGATACGCAGTATTTT. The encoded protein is CAILRGTSGDTQYF.

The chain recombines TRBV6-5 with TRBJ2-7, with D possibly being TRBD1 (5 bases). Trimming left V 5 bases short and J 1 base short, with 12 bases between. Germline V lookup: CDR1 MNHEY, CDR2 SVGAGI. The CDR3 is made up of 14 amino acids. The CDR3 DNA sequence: TGTGCCAGCAGTAAACAGGACGCTTCCTACGAGCAGTACTTC. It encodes CASSKQDASYEQYF.

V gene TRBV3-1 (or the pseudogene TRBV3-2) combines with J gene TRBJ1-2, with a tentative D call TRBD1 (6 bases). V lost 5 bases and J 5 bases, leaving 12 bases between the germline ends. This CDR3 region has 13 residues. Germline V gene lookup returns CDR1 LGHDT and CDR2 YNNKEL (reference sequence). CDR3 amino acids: CASSFRDIYGYTF. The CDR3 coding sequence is TGTGCCAGCAGCTTCCGGGACATTTATGGCTACACCTTC.

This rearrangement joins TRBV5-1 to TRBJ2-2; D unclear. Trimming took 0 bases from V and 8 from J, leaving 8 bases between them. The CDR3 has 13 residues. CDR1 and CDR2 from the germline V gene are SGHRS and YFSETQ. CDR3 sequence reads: CASSLASRGELFF. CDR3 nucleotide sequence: TGCGCCAGCAGCTTGGCCAGTCGAGGGGAGCTGTTTTTT.

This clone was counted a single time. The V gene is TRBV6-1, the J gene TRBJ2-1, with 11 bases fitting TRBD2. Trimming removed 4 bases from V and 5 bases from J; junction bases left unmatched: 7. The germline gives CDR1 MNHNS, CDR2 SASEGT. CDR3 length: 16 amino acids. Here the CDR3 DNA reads TGTGCCAGCAGTGTGGTACTAGCGGGGGTGAACAATGAGCAGTTCTTC. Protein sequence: CASSVVLAGVNNEQFF.

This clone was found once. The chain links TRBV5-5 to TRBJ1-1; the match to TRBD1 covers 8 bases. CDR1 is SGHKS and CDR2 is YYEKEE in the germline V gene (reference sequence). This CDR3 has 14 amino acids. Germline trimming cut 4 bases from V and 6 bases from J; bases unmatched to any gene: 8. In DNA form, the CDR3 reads TGTGCCAGCAGCGTGGGACAGGAAAACGCTGAAGCTTTCTTT. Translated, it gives CASSVGQENAEAFF. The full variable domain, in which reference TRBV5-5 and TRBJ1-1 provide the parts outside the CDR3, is DAGVTQSPTHLIKTRGQQVTLRCSPISGHKSVSWYQQVLGQGPQFIFQYYEKEERGRGNFPDRFSARQFPNYSSELNVNALLLGDSALYLCASSVGQENAEAFFGQGTRLTVV.

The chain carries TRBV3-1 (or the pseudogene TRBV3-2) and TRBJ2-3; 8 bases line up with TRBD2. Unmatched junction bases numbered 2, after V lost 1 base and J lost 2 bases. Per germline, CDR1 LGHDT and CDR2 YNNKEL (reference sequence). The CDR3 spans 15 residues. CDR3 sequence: CASSQGRGDTDTQYF. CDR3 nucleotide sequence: TGTGCCAGCAGCCAAGGGCGGGGGGACACAGATACGCAGTATTTT.

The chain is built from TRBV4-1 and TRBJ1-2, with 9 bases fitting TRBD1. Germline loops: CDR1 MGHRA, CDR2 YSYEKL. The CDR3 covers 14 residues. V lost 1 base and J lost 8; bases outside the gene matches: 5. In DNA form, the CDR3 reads TGCGCCAGCAGCCAAGCCCGGACAGGGGCGGGCTACACCTTC. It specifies CASSQARTGAGYTF.

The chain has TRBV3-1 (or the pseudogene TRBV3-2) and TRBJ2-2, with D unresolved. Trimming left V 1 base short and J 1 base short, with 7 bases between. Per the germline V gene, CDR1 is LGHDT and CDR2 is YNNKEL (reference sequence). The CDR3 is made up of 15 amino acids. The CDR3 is CASSQVPGNTGELFF. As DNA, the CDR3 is TGTGCCAGCAGCCAAGTCCCCGGGAACACCGGGGAGCTGTTTTTT.

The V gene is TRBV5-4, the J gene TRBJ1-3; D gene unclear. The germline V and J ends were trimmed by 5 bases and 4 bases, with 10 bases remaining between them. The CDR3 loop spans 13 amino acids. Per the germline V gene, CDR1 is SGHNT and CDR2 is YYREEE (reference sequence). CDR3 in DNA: TGTGCCAGCAGTTTCGGGTCCGGAAACACCATATATTTT. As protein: CASSFGSGNTIYF.

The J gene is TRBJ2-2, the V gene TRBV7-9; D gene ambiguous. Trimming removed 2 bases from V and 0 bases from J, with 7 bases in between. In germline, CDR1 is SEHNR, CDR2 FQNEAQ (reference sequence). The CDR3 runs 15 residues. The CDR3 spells CASSLSGPNTGELFF. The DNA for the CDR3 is TGTGCCAGCAGCTTATCTGGCCCGAACACCGGGGAGCTGTTTTTT.